These 5 T cell receptor beta chains were all obtained from the same sample, sequenced in a study of PD-L1 blockade in urothelial cancer. Documented time point: peripheral blood 6 weeks after treatment start. The assay was immunoSEQ multiplex PCR, and TCRdb's table has in-frame clones only and misses some. The sample lists some 40,000 clones; 91% were seen once. Material: PBMCs, obtained around atezolizumab (anti-PD-L1) treatment. The receptors shown here come from a man between 65 and 80 years old with urothelial cancer.

This rearrangement joins TRBV11-2 to TRBJ1-3; D unresolved. The CDR3 loop spans 14 amino acids. The V end lost 3 bases, the J end lost 0 bases, and 6 bases lay between the germline ends. CDR1 and CDR2 (germline): SGHAT, FQNNGV. The DNA for the CDR3 is TGTGCCAGCAGCTTCGGTGCCTCTGGAAACACCATATATTTT. Translating it yields CASSFGASGNTIYF.

This clone appeared a single time. The rearrangement joins TRBV28 to TRBJ2-4; tentative D call: TRBD1 (5 bases). The germline CDR1 and CDR2 sequences are MDHEN and SYDVKM. V lost 4 bases to trimming and J lost 2 bases, with 9 bases between them. CDR3 length equals 14 residues. CDR3: CASSSQGTKNIQYF. DNA of the CDR3: TGTGCCAGCAGTTCCCAGGGAACCAAAAACATTCAGTACTTC.

With respect to this clone: Distinct nucleotide sequences in the sample also encode this CDR3. CDR3 sequence: CASSLGRTRRETQYF. CDR3 DNA: TGTGCCAGCAGTCTTGGTAGGACTAGGAGGGAGACCCAGTACTTC. The chain is built from TRBV6-5 and TRBJ2-5; 7 positions match TRBD2. Trimming at V came to 5 bases and at J to 5 bases, leaving 11 bases not matched to a gene. CDR1 and CDR2 (germline): MNHEY, SVGAGI. This CDR3 region has 15 residues.

The chain links TRBV27 to TRBJ2-5, with D maybe TRBD1 (6 bases). The germline V gene encodes CDR1 MNHEY and CDR2 SMNVEV (reference sequence). V dropped 6 bases and J dropped 5 bases, with 19 bases sitting between them. This CDR3 contains 15 residues. The CDR3 reads CASRMMTGFGETQYF. The CDR3 DNA is TGTGCCAGCAGGATGATGACAGGCTTTGGCGAGACCCAGTACTTC.

The chain combines TRBV5-6 with TRBJ2-7; D uncertain. The CDR3 totals 12 residues. V was pared by 1 base and J by 3 bases, with 5 bases between. The germline V gene encodes CDR1 SGHDT and CDR2 YYEEEE. In nucleotides, the CDR3 is TGTGCCAGCAGCTTGCTCCTCTACGAGCAGTACTTC. Translated, it gives CASSLLLYEQYF.